The sequence of this T cell receptor (beta chain) was determined in a study of PD-1 blockade in classical Hodgkin lymphoma. The CDR3 totals 16 residues. V lost 4 bases and J lost 1, with 16 bases in between. Germline values: CDR1 MDHEN, CDR2 SYDVKM. Comment on this clone: Its antigen is unknown.

Noted time point: newly diagnosed, previously untreated cHL patient sample. Newly diagnosed classical Hodgkin lymphoma PBMCs, still untreated, provided the comparison samples. Study observations and caveats: Relapsed/refractory patients reportedly had lower baseline diversity than newly diagnosed patients.

The data were produced by immunoSEQ multiplex PCR, yet TCRdb's version contains in-frame clones alone and is incomplete. This table has 17,000 or so clones, roughly 90% appearing once. This chain links TRBV28 with TRBJ1-2, with no clear D. Input material: peripheral blood mononuclear cells (PBMCs). This TCR was sampled from a human donor with classical Hodgkin lymphoma. CDR3 DNA: TGTGCCAGCAGTTCTCCTGGATGGGGTCTTAACTATGGCTACACCTTC. Translating it yields CASSSPGWGLNYGYTF.